This TCR beta chain comes out of a study of vaccination and CD4 T cells after COVID-19. One entry per CDR3 protein results from TCRdb running MiXCR on the PCR reads. The repertoire holds roughly 31,000 distinct CDR3 sequences, with about 49% as singletons. The time point denotes: late sampling 161 to 241 days after vaccination in three convalescent patients. This specimen was CD4+ T cells from blood, taken about 7 months after SARS-CoV-2 vaccination. This clonotype originated in a human donor who had recovered from COVID-19.

The CDR3 DNA sequence: TGTGCCAGCAGCTTTTCGGGCTCAGATACGCAGTATTTT. Amino acids: CASSFSGSDTQYF. The genes are TRBV7-8 and TRBJ2-3, with D unresolved. V was cut by 3 bases and J by 4 bases, with 8 bases left in between. Germline CDR1 is SGHVS and CDR2 is FQNEAQ. The CDR3 is made up of 13 amino acids.